This entry lists 32 T cell receptor beta chains sequenced from one sample in a study of human T cells and chemical hapten exposure. Time point: healthy volunteer bleed at 2 weeks. Total RNA extraction was carried out from unfractionated whole blood. TCRdb used MiXCR to reprocess the RACE reads, holding one entry per CDR3 protein. The sample yields about 45,000 distinct CDR3 sequences, 3.5% to 4.5% seen once. What was sequenced was whole blood. All receptors come from a female donor in good health. Some clones in this sample may be carry-over from other donors' samples.

This clonotype was found many times. The CDR3 region is CASSDRSDYQPQHF. The CDR3, as DNA: TGTGCCAGCAGTGATCGGTCAGACTATCAGCCCCAGCATTTT. The genes are TRBV2 and TRBJ1-5, with D uncertain. Deletions cut 3 bases from V and 5 bases from J, with 11 bases between. CDR3 size: 14 residues. Germline CDR1 and CDR2: SNHLY and FYNNEI.

This clonotype came up many times. The chain uses TRBV12-3 or TRBV12-4 and TRBJ1-2; D perhaps matches TRBD1 (6 bases). The CDR3 loop spans 14 amino acids. V was trimmed by 6 bases and J by 4 bases, leaving 15 bases between them. The DNA for the CDR3 is TGTGCCAGCAGCTCCGGACAGATTTTCTATGGCTACACCTTC. Translation gives CASSSGQIFYGYTF.

This clonotype was seen only a few times. The V gene is TRBV11-2, the J gene TRBJ1-6; D might be TRBD1 (5 bases). Germline lookup yields CDR1 SGHAT and CDR2 FQNNGV. This CDR3 has 15 residues. V was clipped by 1 base and J by 14 bases, with 18 bases between them. CDR3 protein: CASSLAPQGSVSLHF. For the CDR3, the DNA is TGTGCCAGCAGCTTAGCCCCCCAGGGATCTGTATCCCTCCACTTT.

The sample holds many counts of this clonotype. Its ends do not fully match the called genes, so a read error is possible. The genes are TRBV6-1 and TRBJ1-1; D uncertain. The CDR3 is made up of 13 amino acids. Germline V gene sequence: CDR1 MNHNS, CDR2 SASEGT. As DNA, the CDR3 is TGTGCCAGCAGTGATTTCGCCCGAATGGGTTTGCTCTTT. This codes for CASSDFARMGLLF.

The chain combines TRBV7-9 with TRBJ1-3, with D unclear. Germline V gene lookup returns CDR1 SEHNR and CDR2 FQNEAQ (reference sequence). V gave up 3 bases and J gave up 0 bases, with 6 bases separating them. There are 14 residues in the CDR3. CDR3: CASSLAISGNTIYF. In nucleotides, the CDR3 is TGTGCCAGCAGCTTGGCGATCTCTGGAAACACCATATATTTT.

CDR3 in DNA: TGTGCCAGCAGCGCCTTGGGACGGACGAGCTCCTATAATTCACCCCTCCACTTT. Translating gives CASSALGRTSSYNSPLHF. The chain is built from TRBV5-6 and TRBJ1-6, with a weak D call TRBD1 (5 bases). The CDR3 runs to 18 residues. Germline CDR1 and CDR2: SGHDT and YYEEEE. V was trimmed by 4 bases and J by 0 bases, leaving 17 bases between them.

This clonotype was observed at least ten times. The chain joins TRBV6-5 to TRBJ2-1; D is ambiguous. The CDR3 length is 11 residues. Germline assignment: CDR1 MNHEY and CDR2 SVGAGI. V was trimmed by 7 bases and J by 10 bases, leaving 11 bases between them. Written as DNA, the CDR3 is TGTGCCAGCATCCGTGGACGGGAGCAGTTCTTC. Translated: CASIRGREQFF.

Many counts were recorded for this clonotype. The chain joins TRBV20-1 to TRBJ1-6; unclear D gene. This CDR3 has 14 residues. Looked up from germline, CDR1 is DFQATT and CDR2 is SNEGSKA (reference sequence). Trimming left V 3 bases short and J 0 bases short, with 6 bases between. The CDR3 reads CSARASSYNSPLHF. In nucleotides, the CDR3 is TGCAGTGCTAGGGCCAGCTCCTATAATTCACCCCTCCACTTT.

The sample holds many counts of this clonotype. The chain carries TRBV20-1 and TRBJ1-3; D ambiguous. This CDR3 is 15 amino acids long. V was trimmed by 5 bases and J by 4 bases, leaving 18 bases between them. The germline V gene encodes CDR1 DFQATT and CDR2 SNEGSKA (reference sequence). CDR3 DNA sequence: TGCAGTGCTGGAAGGATCCCCTCGAGCGGAAACACCATATATTTT. It codes for CSAGRIPSSGNTIYF.

This clonotype has a count of ten or more. The chain joins TRBV18 to TRBJ1-1; D unresolved. CDR1 is KGHSH, CDR2 LQKENI, per germline. The CDR3 contains 13 residues. V dropped 3 bases and J dropped 1 base, with 6 bases sitting between them. CDR3 sequence: CASSPAGNTEAFF. As DNA, the CDR3 is TGTGCCAGCTCACCGGCGGGGAACACTGAAGCTTTCTTT.

In its sample, this clonotype was seen many times. The rearrangement joins TRBV4-3 to TRBJ2-7; possibly TRBD2 for D (6 bases). Germline-derived CDR1 and CDR2 are LGHNA and YSLEER. The CDR3 has 16 residues. Trimming took off 0 bases at V and 4 bases at J, with 16 bases between the two ends. CDR3 region: CASSQDFRSAGYEQYF. The CDR3 nucleotides read TGCGCCAGCAGCCAAGATTTTCGGTCCGCGGGGTACGAGCAGTACTTC.

This clonotype was seen ten or more times. The chain joins TRBV29-1 to TRBJ2-1, with 12 bases fitting TRBD2. The CDR3 is 15 amino acids. The germline V gene has CDR1 SQVTM and CDR2 ANQGSEA. The junction had 9 bases not matched to a gene; V was cut back by 4 bases and J by 8 bases. The CDR3 sequence is CSVVASGGAGHEQFF. CDR3 DNA: TGCAGCGTTGTAGCTAGCGGGGGGGCTGGGCATGAGCAGTTCTTC.

This clonotype was seen repeatedly, ten times or more. The chain couples TRBV12-3 or TRBV12-4 to TRBJ1-2, with 8 bases lining up with TRBD1. This CDR3 spans 16 amino acids. V trimming: 4 bases; J trimming: 3 bases; junction bases outside the gene matches: 10. CDR3 residues: CASSSEVTGGDYGYTF. CDR3 nucleotide sequence: TGTGCCAGCAGTTCGGAGGTAACAGGGGGTGACTATGGCTACACCTTC.

In this sample, this clonotype turned up a few times. This sequence joins TRBV19 and TRBJ1-4; D is uncertain. V dropped 0 bases and J dropped 3 bases, with 14 bases sitting between them. The CDR3 is 17 amino acids. The germline gives CDR1 LNHDA, CDR2 SQIVND (reference sequence). The CDR3 is CASSIDHRGGANEKLFF. CDR3 in DNA: TGTGCCAGTAGTATAGATCATCGGGGTGGTGCTAATGAAAAACTGTTTTTT.

This CDR3 reads CSATPRQGYEKLFF. Written as DNA, the CDR3 is TGCAGTGCGACGCCGAGACAGGGCTATGAAAAACTGTTTTTT. V gene TRBV20-1 combines with J gene TRBJ1-4; 7 bases align to TRBD1. Germline values: CDR1 DFQATT, CDR2 SNEGSKA (reference sequence). V shed 6 bases and J 6 bases; nucleotides not matched to a gene: 10. The CDR3 extends over 14 amino acids.

V gene TRBV10-3 combines with J gene TRBJ2-5, with D tentatively TRBD1 or TRBD2 (6 bases each). Germline lookup yields CDR1 ENHRY and CDR2 SYGVKD. The CDR3 is 14 residues long. Trimming cost V 3 bases and J 5 bases, with 13 bases left between them. CDR3 sequence (DNA): TGTGCCATCAGTGACGGTCCCGGGGGCGAGACCCAGTACTTC. Its protein is CAISDGPGGETQYF.

V and J are TRBV7-2 and TRBJ2-1; D may be TRBD1 (5 bases). The CDR3 length is 18 residues. The germline CDR1 and CDR2 sequences are SGHTA and FQGNSA. V was clipped by 2 bases and J by 0 bases, with 17 bases between them. The CDR3 DNA follows: TGTGCCAGCAGCTTACTGACAGTCCCTACCAGCTCCTACAATGAGCAGTTCTTC. It encodes CASSLLTVPTSSYNEQFF.

This clonotype has ten or more counts. The chain carries TRBV12-3 or TRBV12-4 and TRBJ1-3, with unresolved D. The germline V and J ends were trimmed by 2 bases and 3 bases, with 2 bases remaining between them. This CDR3 comprises 12 residues. The CDR3 DNA sequence: TGTGCCAGCAGTTTATTTGGAAACACCATATATTTT. It specifies CASSLFGNTIYF.

This clonotype showed up many times. The rearrangement links TRBV25-1 to TRBJ2-1, with D maybe TRBD2 (5 bases). The CDR3 covers 15 residues. Germline assignment: CDR1 MGHDK and CDR2 SYGVNS. Trimming left V 4 bases short and J 5 bases short, with 15 bases between. This CDR3 is CASSGTPENNNEQFF. CDR3 in DNA: TGTGCCAGCAGTGGGACTCCGGAAAATAACAATGAGCAGTTCTTC.

This clonotype was counted ten times or more. The V and J genes are TRBV5-1 and TRBJ1-1; TRBD1 agrees at 12 bases. Trimming removed 3 bases from V and 4 bases from J; junction bases left unmatched: 4. The CDR3 covers 15 residues. Germline CDR1 SGHRS, CDR2 YFSETQ. CDR3: CASSWDRGLSTEAFF. The DNA of the CDR3 is TGCGCCAGCAGCTGGGACAGGGGGCTGAGCACTGAAGCTTTCTTT.

This clonotype showed up many times. The rearrangement joins TRBV12-3 or TRBV12-4 to TRBJ2-7; TRBD2 agrees at 15 bases. This CDR3 region has 17 residues. V shed 1 base and J 3 bases; nucleotides not matched to a gene: 4. CDR3 nucleotides: TGTGCCAGCAGTTTAGTGGGACTAGCGGGGGGACACTACGAGCAGTACTTC. Translation gives CASSLVGLAGGHYEQYF.

This clonotype was detected only a few times. This sequence joins TRBV7-6 and TRBJ1-4; 11 nucleotides align to TRBD1. From germline, CDR1 is SGHVS and CDR2 FNYEAQ. Unmatched junction bases numbered 4, after V lost 5 bases and J lost 5 bases. This CDR3 comprises 15 residues. The CDR3 DNA follows: TGTGCCAGCAGCCCTTGGGACAGGGGGAATGAAAAACTGTTTTTT. Its translation is CASSPWDRGNEKLFF.

By proportion, this clonotype is medium-sized. V is TRBV2 and J is TRBJ2-7; D could derive from TRBD1 or TRBD2 (7 bases each). In germline, CDR1 is SNHLY, CDR2 FYNNEI. Trimming pared 3 bases from V and 3 bases from J, leaving 12 bases between. The CDR3 runs 14 residues. This CDR3 reads CASSDRGGLYEQYF. In DNA form, the CDR3 reads TGTGCCAGCAGTGACAGGGGGGGCCTCTACGAGCAGTACTTC.

This clonotype showed up many times. The CDR3 spells CASSTPEEPPSNYGYTF. CDR3 DNA: TGTGCCAGCAGCACTCCGGAGGAACCTCCATCTAACTATGGCTACACCTTC. V gene TRBV28 combines with J gene TRBJ1-2; D ambiguous. The ends were cut back, 6 bases at V and 0 bases at J, with 20 bases in the middle. Germline CDR1 is MDHEN and CDR2 is SYDVKM. This CDR3 has 17 amino acids.

The CDR3 bases are TGTGCCAGCAGTTTAAGGGATCAGCCCCAGCATTTT. It is translated as CASSLRDQPQHF. This chain connects TRBV6-2 or TRBV6-3 to TRBJ1-5; D ambiguous. CDR1 is MNHEY, CDR2 SVGEGT, per germline. The ends were cut back, 4 bases at V and 5 bases at J, with 6 bases in the middle. The CDR3 covers 12 residues.

Many counts were recorded for this clonotype. The rearrangement links TRBV6-1 to TRBJ1-1; TRBD1 aligns across 12 bases. Trimming took 6 bases from V and 5 from J; bases not matched to a gene: 7. This CDR3 region has 15 residues. The germline CDR1 and CDR2 sequences are MNHNS and SASEGT. CDR3 loop: CASRGTGGVGTEAFF. The CDR3 DNA sequence: TGTGCCAGCAGGGGGACAGGGGGCGTCGGGACTGAAGCTTTCTTT.

This clonotype was recorded many times. V is TRBV14 and J is TRBJ2-2; 10 bases are a match to TRBD1. The ends lost 6 bases at V and 4 bases at J; junction bases unmatched: 5. The germline V gene has CDR1 SGHDN and CDR2 FVKESK. The CDR3 runs to 15 residues. CDR3 nucleotide sequence: TGTGCCAGCAGTCCCGGGACAGGGGCCACCGGGGAGCTGTTTTTT. Translation: CASSPGTGATGELFF.

This rearrangement joins TRBV10-3 to TRBJ1-5; no firm D call. This CDR3 spans 13 amino acids. The ends were cut back, 4 bases at V and 1 base at J, with 5 bases in the middle. The V gene's germline CDR1 is ENHRY and CDR2 SYGVKD. The CDR3 DNA sequence: TGTGCCATCAGTGTTAGCAGCAATCAGCCCCAGCATTTT. It specifies CAISVSSNQPQHF.

The sample holds one count of this clonotype. J is TRBJ2-7 and V is TRBV20-1, with no clear D. Germline values: CDR1 DFQATT, CDR2 SNEGSKA (reference sequence). Trimming shortened V by 5 bases and J by 2 bases, and 13 bases separated the two germline ends. This CDR3 has 13 residues. In DNA form, the CDR3 reads TGCAGTGCTGCGAATGGGTTCCCCTACGAGCAGTACTTC. Encoded protein: CSAANGFPYEQYF.

This clonotype was counted a few times. This chain uses TRBV15 with TRBJ1-1; D ambiguous. V lost 0 bases and J lost 0, with 17 bases in between. The CDR3 has 18 residues. CDR1 and CDR2 (germline): LNHNV, YYDKDF (reference sequence). CDR3 bases: TGTGCCACCAGCAGAGATAGGTCAGGAGGATCCATGAACACTGAAGCTTTCTTT. Protein sequence: CATSRDRSGGSMNTEAFF.

This clonotype appeared many times. The gene calls are TRBV20-1 and TRBJ1-1; 7 nucleotides match TRBD1. The V segment lost 8 bases and the J segment 11 bases; nucleotides outside the gene matches: 11. The CDR3 sequence is 11 residues long. Germline lookup yields CDR1 DFQATT and CDR2 SNEGSKA (reference sequence). CDR3 DNA: TGCAGTACAGCAGGGGGTCTAACGGCTTTCTTT. Translation: CSTAGGLTAFF.

The chain combines TRBV4-2 with TRBJ2-3; no reliable D call. The CDR3 has 14 residues. The V gene's germline CDR1 is LGHNA and CDR2 YNFKEQ. The V gene lost 2 bases and the J gene lost 3 bases, with 9 bases spanning the gap. The CDR3 DNA reads as TGTGCCAGCAGCCAATCGGAAGGGACAGATACGCAGTATTTT. It specifies CASSQSEGTDTQYF.